The rows below give T cell receptor beta chains drawn from one sample of a study of T cells in Graves' hyperthyroidism and ophthalmopathy. One entry per CDR3 protein results from TCRdb running MiXCR on the multiplex PCR reads. Of some 500,000 distinct CDR3 sequences in the sample, over 13% are singletons; the top ten hold around 17%. Source material: blood. These receptors all come from a woman between 18 and 29 years old with Graves' hyperthyroidism. The conserved cysteine and the conserved F or W are not part of the CDR3 here. Fields, in order: D gene, V gene, J gene, CDR3 protein. D genes are given only for firm matches.

d_gene: NA; v_gene: TRBV30; j_gene: TRBJ1-2; CDR3aa: AWSPAQGNNYGYT
d_gene: NA; v_gene: TRBV20-1; j_gene: TRBJ1-1; CDR3aa: SARFGARSEAF
d_gene: TRBD1; v_gene: TRBV12-3/TRBV12-4; j_gene: TRBJ1-5; CDR3aa: ASSSRGQGLNQPQH
d_gene: NA; v_gene: TRBV30; j_gene: TRBJ2-3; CDR3aa: AWSKVGSTDTQY
d_gene: NA; v_gene: TRBV10-3; j_gene: TRBJ1-1; CDR3aa: AISPGVTTSNTEAF
d_gene: NA; v_gene: TRBV2; j_gene: TRBJ1-5; CDR3aa: ASRDRPSGDQPQH
d_gene: NA; v_gene: TRBV11-3; j_gene: TRBJ1-1; CDR3aa: ASTQPRGNTEAF
d_gene: NA; v_gene: TRBV10-3; j_gene: TRBJ2-7; CDR3aa: ATTDSGEQY
d_gene: NA; v_gene: TRBV6-1; j_gene: TRBJ2-3; CDR3aa: ASSEWTPDTQY
d_gene: TRBD1; v_gene: TRBV20-1; j_gene: TRBJ1-1; CDR3aa: SARNYRGRATEAF
d_gene: TRBD2; v_gene: TRBV4-1; j_gene: TRBJ2-5; CDR3aa: ASSGTSRETQY
d_gene: NA; v_gene: TRBV12-3/TRBV12-4; j_gene: TRBJ1-2; CDR3aa: ASSLEGLDYT
d_gene: TRBD2; v_gene: TRBV9; j_gene: TRBJ2-5; CDR3aa: ASSVGIAGIQETQY
d_gene: NA; v_gene: TRBV27; j_gene: TRBJ1-5; CDR3aa: ASSLSGTGQPQH